A selection of T cell receptor beta chains follows, all from one sample in a study of T cells in Graves' hyperthyroidism and ophthalmopathy. TCRdb redid the calling of the multiplex PCR reads with MiXCR, one entry per CDR3 protein. Among over 300,000 distinct CDR3 sequences listed, approximately 14% were seen once. The sample taken for sequencing was blood. The receptor source for this set is a woman aged 55-75 years with Graves' hyperthyroidism. CDR3s include the opening cysteine and the closing phenylalanine or tryptophan. The D gene is left open where the match is weak. The size entry is marked missing in some rows and otherwise reads once, few, many or a size class.

j_call,cdr3_length,d_call,clone_size,v_call,cdr3_aa,cdr3_nt
TRBJ2-1,14,TRBD2,-,TRBV19,CASSISGRPNEQFF,TGTGCCAGTAGTATTAGCGGGAGGCCAAATGAGCAGTTCTTC
TRBJ2-1,16,TRBD2,-,TRBV19,CASSSGGGRSYNEQFF,TGTGCCAGTAGTTCCGGGGGGGGACGCTCCTACAATGAGCAGTTCTTC
TRBJ2-2,18,TRBD1,few,TRBV5-1,CASSLAPLGQLNTGELFF,TGCGCCAGCAGCTTGGCCCCACTGGGACAGCTTAACACCGGGGAGCTGTTTTTT
TRBJ1-1,15,-,once,TRBV7-6,CASSLVQGWNTEAFF,TGTGCCAGCAGCTTAGTGCAGGGTTGGAATACTGAAGCTTTCTTT
TRBJ2-6,14,-,-,TRBV11-2,CASGPLSGANVLTF,TGTGCCAGCGGCCCTCTCTCTGGGGCCAACGTCCTGACTTTC
TRBJ1-5,16,TRBD1,many,TRBV19,CASSIKGAGWNQPQHF,TGTGCCAGTAGTATCAAGGGGGCGGGATGGAATCAGCCCCAGCATTTT
TRBJ2-1,17,TRBD2,-,TRBV7-9,CASSPPFSGNPYNEQFF,TGTGCCAGCAGCCCACCATTCAGCGGGAACCCCTACAATGAGCAGTTCTTC
TRBJ1-2,16,-,few,TRBV9,CASSVVVGGSMDGYTF,TGTGCCAGCAGCGTAGTGGTTGGGGGGTCAATGGATGGCTACACCTTC
TRBJ2-3,13,-,-,TRBV10-1,CASNDHYPDTQYF,TGCGCCAGCAATGATCATTACCCAGATACGCAGTATTTT
TRBJ2-5,16,TRBD2,-,TRBV11-3,CASSFFGTSGRETQYF,TGTGCCAGCAGCTTCTTCGGGACTAGCGGGAGAGAGACCCAGTACTTC
TRBJ1-2,14,-,-,TRBV30,CAWKGFTASGGYTF,TGTGCCTGGAAGGGCTTTACGGCTTCCGGGGGCTACACCTTC